The source of this T cell receptor beta chain is a study of blood T cell repertoires in COVID-19. As for the study in general: COVID-19 samples from acute and convalescent phases originated in the United States, Italy and Spain.

CDR1 and CDR2 (germline): WSHSY, SAAADI. Trimming pared 7 bases from V and 4 bases from J, leaving 16 bases between. This CDR3 spans 14 amino acids. In the authors' methods: Cell counts per sample came from amplifying reference gene primers. Some clones are missing from TCRdb's copy, which holds only in-frame ones; the method was immunoSEQ multiplex PCR. V, J and clone size reflect that table, while D and trimming were determined from the DNA. The sample contains tens of thousands of clones, around four fifths of which appear only once. This sequence joins TRBV10-2 and TRBJ1-2; tentatively, D is TRBD1 (6 bases). Sequences were obtained from peripheral blood. This clonotype originated in a man between 65 and 85 years old with acute or convalescent COVID-19. CDR3 nucleotides: TGCGCCAGCAATCCACAGGGACCAGCCTATGGCTACACCTTC. Amino acids: CASNPQGPAYGYTF.